The sequence of this TCR beta chain was determined in a study of blood T cell repertoires in COVID-19 (dated by TCRdb to between 2020 and 2021). Regarding the complete study: The collaborator samples originated in the United States, Italy and Spain and spanned the acute and convalescent phases of COVID-19. The dataset comprised deeply sampled blood TCRbeta repertoires from subjects exposed to, actively infected with, or recovered from COVID-19. HLA class I and class II types, where available, came from metadata supplied by the sample provider rather than from assay-based typing. A freely available public database, intended as a resource for researchers studying the immune response to SARS-CoV-2, is where the repertoires were released. The samples were drawn from two sources: the first 160 participants of the ongoing ImmuneRACE study, and about 1,300 subjects contributed by 6 global collaborators. Nearly every sample came with metadata listing a de-identified subject ID, COVID-19 status, age in years and sex. The material from the prospective study consisted of cDNA or gDNA derived from T cells, B-cell-depleted T cells, or PBMCs. Paper-wide results and their limitations: The amount of clinical and demographic metadata varied by source and participant and was provided uncurated.

TCRbeta CDR3 regions were amplified from genomic DNA by means of the immunoSEQ Assay, a bias-controlled multiplex PCR. The authors' analysis ran thus. The number of nucleated cells in each sample was estimated by amplification of reference gene primers within the assay. To quantify the absolute abundance of each unique TCRbeta CDR3 rearrangement, sequence reads were collapsed and filtered. For each sample, productive Simpson clonality was calculated as the square root of Simpson's diversity index over productive rearrangements. This is the immuneACCESS table as TCRdb keeps it, with only in-frame sequences that have V and J called. A part of the clones is gone; compared with another copy, unresolved V genes explain less than half, and the rest is unexplained. V and J calls and clone size come straight from that table; D and trimming were deduced from the DNA. The sample yields about 210,000 clones; 80% were counted once. The ten most abundant clones make up about 6.3% of the sample.

Based on the germline V gene (reference sequence), the CDR1 and CDR2 sequences are SGHNT and YYREEE. Trimming leaves V shorter by 2 bases and J shorter by 5 bases, with the junction holding 8 bases beyond the gene matches. The CDR3 runs 15 amino acids, cysteine and phenylalanine included. The retained sequence is limited to the CDR3, 45 bases, with the frame set at the first base. The collaborating institutions used their own protocols to collect whole blood in K2EDTA tubes. For TCRbeta analysis, collaborator samples were shipped as frozen whole blood, as isolated PBMCs, or as DNA extracted from either sample type. A word on this clone: Its antigen remains undetermined. No base quality values were provided; no much bigger clone lies one nucleotide off.

The source material was peripheral blood. Recombination linked TRBV5-4 to TRBJ2-5; the junction holds 8 bases that match TRBD1. This clonotype was sampled from a man aged 55 to 70 with acute or convalescent COVID-19. The CDR3 region has the sequence CASSLGQGARETQYF. The DNA sequence is given as TGTGCCAGCAGCTTAGGGCAGGGGGCTCGGGAGACCCAGTACTTC.